This T cell receptor beta chain is from a study of blood T cell repertoires in COVID-19. As handled by the study authors: Estimated nucleated cell counts came from reference gene primer amplification. The data were produced by immunoSEQ multiplex PCR, yet TCRdb's version contains in-frame clones alone and is incomplete. That table is the source of V, J and clone size, and D and trimming were worked out from the DNA. The table shows 200,000 to 300,000 clones, with 70% to 90% occurring only once. The germline CDR1 and CDR2 sequences are MNHEY and SMNVEV (reference sequence). The CDR3 length is 15 residues. V lost 5 bases, J lost 3 bases, and 15 bases lay in between.

The source of this sequence is a woman in her thirties or forties with acute COVID-19. V is TRBV27 and J is TRBJ2-3, with D tentatively TRBD2 (5 bases). Material: PBMCs or T cells enriched from blood (not recorded which). This CDR3 is CASSPTGSRTDTQYF. The CDR3 region has the DNA TGTGCCAGCAGTCCTACGGGGTCAAGGACAGATACGCAGTATTTT.